This T cell receptor (beta chain) is from a study of T cell changes during pregnancy in multiple sclerosis. This CDR3 spans 14 amino acids. Trimming took off 2 bases at V and 0 bases at J, with 7 bases between the two ends. Germline CDR1 SGHDN, CDR2 FVKESK. The method was immunoSEQ multiplex PCR; TCRdb's version includes in-frame clones alone and lacks a portion of them. The sample includes some 80,000 clones, 90% to 95% of them seen just once. This chain connects TRBV14 to TRBJ1-1; D gene unclear. This receptor was identified in a female donor with multiple sclerosis, enrolled in a pregnancy study. The sample was peripheral blood, taken in the second trimester of pregnancy. DNA for the CDR3: TGTGCCAGCAGCCAATTTTTAGTGAACACTGAAGCTTTCTTT. It is translated as CASSQFLVNTEAFF.